This TCR beta chain was identified in a study of blood T cell repertoires in COVID-19. Germline CDR1 reads MNHNY; CDR2 reads SVGAGI (reference sequence). There are 15 residues in the CDR3. Deletions cut 8 bases from V and 3 bases from J, with 20 bases between. Sequenced by immunoSEQ multiplex PCR; TCRdb stores in-frame clones only, minus some. There are 380,000 or so clones in the sample; 70% to 90% occur only once, and 7.1% lies in the top ten. V is TRBV6-6 and J is TRBJ2-7, with a possible D match to TRBD2 (5 bases). The sequenced sample was peripheral blood. This receptor was taken from a woman aged 55-75 years with COVID-19, enrolled during active disease. CDR3: CASHIPGISHYEQYF. The CDR3 nucleotides are TGTGCCAGCCACATACCGGGGATTTCACACTACGAGCAGTACTTC.